This T cell receptor beta chain is from a study of T-cell reconstitution after alpha-beta-depleted transplantation in children. The CDR3 length is 14 residues. CDR1 SGHDT and CDR2 YYEEEE come from the germline V gene. V lost 5 bases, J lost 6 bases, and 17 bases lay in between. Using unique molecular identifiers, the investigators prepared the TCRbeta library. TCRdb re-called the PCR reads with MiXCR, one entry per CDR3 protein. In the table there are 200,000 to 250,000 distinct CDR3 sequences, roughly 8% of which are singletons. This clonotype was detected ten times or more. This receptor was obtained from a male patient younger than 18 who had a stem cell transplant for acute lymphoblastic leukemia, so the T cells may come from the graft donor. This chain joins TRBV5-6 and TRBJ2-5; D is possibly TRBD2 (6 bases). This specimen was PBMCs, mostly from graft donor cells, taken 180 days after TCRalphabeta/CD19-depleted stem cell transplant. CDR3 coding DNA: TGTGCCAGCAGGGCGGGGTTGACAACGAAGACCCAGTACTTC. This translates into CASRAGLTTKTQYF.